Listed here are 26 T cell receptor beta chains from one sample, sequenced in a study of CD8 T cells in Susac syndrome. A quantity of about 0.5 to 1 ug RNA underwent reverse transcription using random hexamers. Via MiXCR, TCRdb re-called the immunoSEQ multiplex PCR reads, giving one row per CDR3 protein. Found here are about 130,000 distinct CDR3 sequences, 95% of them singletons; the top ten hold approximately 0.18%. Sample: CD8+ T cells from PBMCs. These receptors were collected from a human donor with Susac syndrome.

The table lists this clonotype with a count of one. The chain is built from TRBV12-3 or TRBV12-4 and TRBJ2-1; 8 nucleotides line up with TRBD2. The junction had 16 bases not matched to a gene; V was cut back by 5 bases and J by 1 base. The CDR3 runs to 19 residues. The CDR3 is CASSPPSSTSALSYNEQFF. The CDR3, as DNA: TGTGCCAGCAGTCCCCCCAGTTCGACTAGCGCGCTTTCCTACAATGAGCAGTTCTTC.

Written as DNA, the CDR3 is TGTGCCAGCACCCCAGCGAGGGACAGGGGCCAAGAGACCCAGTACTTC. Translating it yields CASTPARDRGQETQYF. The chain couples TRBV6-2 or TRBV6-3 to TRBJ2-5; 10 nucleotides align to TRBD1. Germline trimming cut 7 bases from V and 1 base from J; bases unmatched to any gene: 9. CDR1 is MNHEY and CDR2 is SVGEGT in the germline V gene. The CDR3 covers 16 residues.

The chain has TRBV7-2 and TRBJ2-5; 7 bases are shared with TRBD2. V lost 5 bases to trimming and J lost 5 bases; unmatched junction nucleotides: 8. This CDR3 has 14 residues. CDR1 and CDR2 (germline): SGHTA, FQGNSA. DNA of the CDR3: TGTGCCAGCAGCGGCAGGACTAGGTGGGAGACCCAGTACTTC. It encodes CASSGRTRWETQYF.

This clonotype occurred once. The chain carries TRBV12-5 and TRBJ2-7; D is uncertain. CDR1 LGHNT and CDR2 FRNRAP come from the germline V gene. Trimming took off 6 bases at V and 0 bases at J, with 6 bases between the two ends. CDR3 length: 12 amino acids. CDR3 protein: CASGPSSYEQYF. CDR3 coding DNA: TGTGCTAGTGGCCCTAGCTCCTACGAGCAGTACTTC.

The J gene is TRBJ2-7, the V gene TRBV28, with D possibly being TRBD1 (5 bases). The CDR3 is made up of 14 amino acids. V gave up 3 bases and J gave up 3 bases, with 12 bases separating them. Looked up from germline, CDR1 is MDHEN and CDR2 is SYDVKM. The CDR3 nucleotides are TGTGCCAGCAGTTTGGGGCAGAGTGGCTACGAGCAGTACTTC. This gives the protein CASSLGQSGYEQYF. The full variable domain, with the rest looked up from reference TRBV28 and TRBJ2-7, is DVKVTQSSRYLVKRTGEKVFLECVQDMDHENMFWYRQDPGLGLRLIYFSYDVKMKEKGDIPEGYSVSREKKERFSLILESASTNQTSMYLCASSLGQSGYEQYFGPGTRLTVT.

V is TRBV20-1 and J is TRBJ1-1; possibly TRBD1 for D (5 bases). Germline V gene sequence: CDR1 DFQATT, CDR2 SNEGSKA (reference sequence). V dropped 5 bases and J dropped 6 bases, with 19 bases sitting between them. The CDR3 totals 14 residues. CDR3 region: CSASSLQERPEAFF. The DNA of the CDR3 is TGCAGTGCTTCCTCCCTACAGGAAAGACCTGAAGCTTTCTTT.

This CDR3 reads CATSRDQQGDEQYF. The CDR3 nucleotides are TGTGCCACCAGCAGAGATCAGCAGGGGGACGAGCAGTACTTC. The chain carries TRBV15 and TRBJ2-7; 7 nucleotides align to TRBD1. CDR1 and CDR2 from the germline V gene are LNHNV and YYDKDF (reference sequence). J gave up 5 bases and V 0 bases, and 4 bases lay outside the gene matches. There are 14 residues in the CDR3. Combining the CDR3 with reference TRBV15 and TRBJ2-7 gives the whole variable domain DAMVIQNPRYQVTQFGKPVTLSCSQTLNHNVMYWYQQKSSQAPKLLFHYYDKDFNNEADTPDNFQSRRPNTSFCFLDIRSPGLGDTAMYLCATSRDQQGDEQYFGPGTRLTVT.

The sample holds one count of this clonotype. The chain uses TRBV12-3 or TRBV12-4 and TRBJ2-7, with a possible D match to TRBD2 (6 bases). The CDR3 length is 14 residues. V was shortened by 7 bases and J by 2 bases, with 15 bases between the two germline ends. The chain's CDR3 is CASNPSGPTYEQYF. The CDR3 DNA is TGTGCCAGCAACCCGAGCGGGCCGACCTACGAGCAGTACTTC.

This chain links TRBV3-1 with TRBJ1-5; unclear D gene. Germline loops: CDR1 LGHDT, CDR2 YNNKEL (reference sequence). V gave up 0 bases and J gave up 13 bases, with 13 bases separating them. The CDR3 runs 13 residues. CDR3 loop: CASSQEGRTPQHF. CDR3 DNA: TGTGCCAGCAGCCAAGAAGGTCGGACCCCTCAGCATTTT.

The chain uses TRBV27 and TRBJ2-7, with 10 bases lining up with TRBD1. This CDR3 has 14 residues. CDR1 is MNHEY and CDR2 is SMNVEV in the germline V gene (reference sequence). The trim removed 4 bases at V and 5 bases at J, leaving 5 bases unmatched. The CDR3 DNA is TGTGCCAGCAGTTCGAGGACAGGGGGGGACGAGCAGTACTTC. Translation: CASSSRTGGDEQYF.

This chain joins TRBV20-1 and TRBJ1-1, with D perhaps TRBD1 (5 bases). V dropped 4 bases and J dropped 0 bases, with 18 bases sitting between them. This CDR3 contains 16 residues. Germline-derived CDR1 and CDR2 are DFQATT and SNEGSKA (reference sequence). The DNA of the CDR3 is TGCAGTGCTACCTTCGTCCCGGGACTGCTGAACACTGAAGCTTTCTTT. Translating gives CSATFVPGLLNTEAFF.

This clonotype was counted only a few times. The chain has TRBV13 and TRBJ2-7; D not resolved. The V and J ends lost 1 base and 7 bases respectively, with 11 bases between them. The CDR3 length is 13 residues. CDR1 is PRHDT, CDR2 FYEKMQ, per germline (reference sequence). The CDR3 loop is CASSLEISREQYF. The CDR3 region has the DNA TGTGCCAGCAGCTTAGAAATCTCTCGGGAGCAGTACTTC.

V gene TRBV4-1 combines with J gene TRBJ2-6; TRBD1 or TRBD2 may be the D gene (5 bases each). Germline values: CDR1 MGHRA, CDR2 YSYEKL. There are 17 residues in the CDR3. The V gene lost 4 bases and the J gene lost 0 bases, with 13 bases spanning the gap. The CDR3 here is CASSPFRDLSGANVLTF. CDR3 nucleotide sequence: TGCGCCAGCAGCCCGTTCCGGGACCTCTCTGGGGCCAACGTCCTGACTTTC.

This clonotype came up a few times. V usage is TRBV3-1 and J usage is TRBJ2-6; D call uncertain. Germline V CDR1 and CDR2: LGHDT, YNNKEL (reference sequence). Trimming took off 0 bases at V and 1 base at J, with 1 base between the two ends. The CDR3 consists of 14 residues. The DNA for the CDR3 is TGTGCCAGCAGCCAAGATTCTGGGGCCAACGTCCTGACTTTC. Translated, it gives CASSQDSGANVLTF. Full variable domain (missing parts from reference TRBV3-1 and TRBJ2-6): DTAVSQTPKYLVTQMGNDKSIKCEQNLGHDTMYWYKQDSKKFLKIMFSYNNKELIINETVPNRFSPKSPDKAHLNLHINSLELGDSAVYFCASSQDSGANVLTFGAGSRLTVL.

This chain uses TRBV6-5 with TRBJ1-4; D uncertain. V was clipped by 0 bases and J by 6 bases, with 11 bases between them. This CDR3 comprises 15 residues. Germline V gives CDR1 MNHEY, CDR2 SVGAGI. CDR3 in DNA: TGTGCCAGCAGTTACTCTCCAGAAGAGGATGAAAAACTGTTTTTT. Its translation: CASSYSPEEDEKLFF.

The rearrangement links TRBV12-5 to TRBJ2-7, with D hard to call. This CDR3 region has 13 residues. Trimming pared 2 bases from V and 5 bases from J, leaving 10 bases between. In germline, CDR1 is LGHNT, CDR2 FRNRAP. The CDR3 sequence is CASGLPPNDEQYF. Written as DNA, the CDR3 is TGTGCTAGTGGTTTGCCCCCTAACGACGAGCAGTACTTC.

The rearrangement joins TRBV20-1 to TRBJ1-5, with 8 bases aligning to TRBD1. V lost 3 bases and J lost 4; bases outside the gene matches: 5. The CDR3 runs to 14 residues. Germline CDR1 and CDR2: DFQATT and SNEGSKA (reference sequence). CDR3 DNA: TGCAGTGCTAGGGACAGGGATGGTAATCAGCCCCAGCATTTT. Translation: CSARDRDGNQPQHF.

This sequence joins TRBV20-1 and TRBJ2-7, with D uncertain. The CDR3 covers 16 residues. From germline, CDR1 is DFQATT and CDR2 SNEGSKA (reference sequence). Trimming left V 3 bases short and J 0 bases short, with 18 bases between. The CDR3 region is CSASSDEPKISYEQYF. The CDR3 DNA reads TGCAGTGCTAGCTCCGACGAGCCCAAGATCTCCTACGAGCAGTACTTC.

V and J are TRBV7-9 and TRBJ2-2; no definite D call. Germline assignment: CDR1 SEHNR and CDR2 FQNEAQ (reference sequence). Trimming pared 1 base from V and 6 bases from J, leaving 12 bases between. The CDR3 has 15 residues. Here the CDR3 DNA reads TGTGCCAGCAGCTTAGTTCAATCTCGCTCCGGGGAGCTGTTTTTT. It is translated as CASSLVQSRSGELFF.

This chain connects TRBV29-1 to TRBJ2-1; D possibly corresponds to TRBD2 (6 bases). Trimming pared 4 bases from V and 4 bases from J, leaving 11 bases between. Germline CDR1 is SQVTM and CDR2 is ANQGSEA. This CDR3 has 13 amino acids. This CDR3 is CSVVASEYNEQFF. The CDR3 nucleotides are TGCAGCGTTGTGGCTAGCGAGTACAATGAGCAGTTCTTC.

The V and J genes are TRBV20-1 and TRBJ2-7, with TRBD2 matching 10 bases. Germline CDR1 and CDR2: DFQATT and SNEGSKA (reference sequence). The ends lost 1 base at V and 6 bases at J; junction bases unmatched: 18. The CDR3 is made up of 18 amino acids. CDR3 loop: CSARVPSLSGRRPLEQYF. DNA for the CDR3: TGCAGTGCTAGAGTTCCCTCCCTTAGCGGGAGGCGACCCCTCGAGCAGTACTTC.

The rearrangement uses TRBV29-1 and TRBJ1-5; a possible D gene is TRBD1 (6 bases). CDR1 SQVTM and CDR2 ANQGSEA come from the germline V gene. V was shortened by 6 bases and J by 3 bases, with 18 bases between the two germline ends. This CDR3 spans 15 amino acids. The DNA for the CDR3 is TGCAGCGTCCGGGACTCCCCAGGGGCCAATCAGCCCCAGCATTTT. This sequence encodes CSVRDSPGANQPQHF.

V is TRBV3-1 and J is TRBJ2-3, with 7 bases fitting TRBD2. CDR3 length equals 21 residues. V shed 2 bases and J 1 base; nucleotides not matched to a gene: 21. The V gene's germline CDR1 is LGHDT and CDR2 YNNKEL (reference sequence). This CDR3 is CASSQTRDYHYDATRTDTQYF. CDR3 DNA sequence: TGTGCCAGCAGCCAAACTCGGGACTACCACTATGACGCGACCCGCACAGATACGCAGTATTTT.

The CDR3 nucleotides are TGTGCCAGTAGTATAGACCGACGGGGCAGATATATCGGAAACACCATATATTTT. Translated: CASSIDRRGRYIGNTIYF. V gene TRBV19 combines with J gene TRBJ1-3; D may be TRBD1 (5 bases). CDR1 and CDR2 from the germline V gene are LNHDA and SQIVND (reference sequence). V was trimmed by 0 bases and J by 4 bases, leaving 19 bases between them. The CDR3 runs to 18 residues.

The gene calls are TRBV28 and TRBJ2-7; the D gene is possibly TRBD1 (6 bases). The length of the CDR3 is 15 residues. Trimming pared 10 bases from V and 2 bases from J, leaving 21 bases between. The germline V gene has CDR1 MDHEN and CDR2 SYDVKM. CDR3 sequence reads: CAIEPLTGVTYEQYF. The CDR3, as DNA: TGTGCCATCGAACCCTTGACAGGCGTCACCTACGAGCAGTACTTC.

CDR3 protein: CASGLGAGTVLGIYNEQFF. CDR3 bases: TGTGCTAGTGGTTTGGGCGCCGGGACAGTACTCGGAATTTACAATGAGCAGTTCTTC. The chain links TRBV12-5 to TRBJ2-1, with 7 bases fitting TRBD1. This CDR3 is built from 19 residues. The V and J ends lost 1 base and 4 bases, in that order; junction bases with no gene match: 16. Germline CDR1 reads LGHNT; CDR2 reads FRNRAP.